The TCR beta chain under discussion was sequenced for a study of T cell responses to AZD1222 COVID-19 vaccine (TCRdb year 2021). With regard to the full study: AZD1222 recipients with second doses at about 4 weeks or about 12 weeks were pooled, because spike-specific TCR depth and breadth did not differ between schedules. A total of around 240 trial participants underwent TCR sequencing, of whom about 200 had received two doses of AZD1222 and roughly 26 had received two doses of the MenACWY control vaccine. Trial participants were enrolled by age into 18-55, 56-69 and 70-plus year subgroups, with roughly 150, 30 and 60 TCR-sequenced participants respectively.

The CDR3 regions of human TCRbeta chains were analyzed by immunosequencing. Per the original workflow: Repertoire TCRs were checked for matches against a reference library of SARS-CoV-2-specific TCRs that had been generated using the MIRA antigen-specificity platform. Breadth meant the fraction of unique TCRs that were SARS-CoV-2-associated, whereas depth meant the fraction of total T cells that were SARS-CoV-2-associated. Using the MIRA data, every spike-specific TCR was mapped to the spike region that the TCR reacted to and assigned to either a CD4 or a CD8 class. Log10-transformed breadth and depth values were compared by one-way ANOVA with Sidak's multiple comparisons tests. The table comes from immuneACCESS by way of TCRdb, which keeps in-frame sequences with V and J called. Part of the clones is missing from these tables; in studies checked, under half for an unresolved V gene and the rest for unknown reasons. V, J and clone size derive from that table, while D and trimming were established from the DNA sequence. This sample comprises around 58,000 clones, 75% to 85% of them detected only once. 20% of the sample goes to the ten largest clones.

Paper-wide results and their limitations: Because no samples from the day 14 peak response were available, repertoires could be characterized only after the peak T cell response. Vaccine-associated CD4 TCRs spanned the whole spike protein, with dominant responses in regions 160-218 and 743-854. In the small 56-69-year group, the increase in depth fell short of significance, most likely because of low power. After two AZD1222 doses, spike-specific TCR breadth and depth were significantly higher than at day 0 and than in MenACWY recipients. Most participants were white British and females outnumbered males, and the authors suggested that clonal diversity may have been underestimated. Epitopes outside the regions mutated in the B.1.351 and B.1.1.7 variants were reportedly recognized by nearly half of the unique spike-specific TCRs. Only five or six AZD1222 recipients were SARS-CoV-2 seropositive at baseline, limiting conclusions about previously exposed vaccinees.

As encoded in the germline V gene, CDR1 is SGHVS while CDR2 is FQNEAQ. V loses 5 bases of germline sequence and J loses 6 bases, and the interval between the two ends is 11 bases. The CDR3 has 12 amino acids, counting the end cysteine and phenylalanine. Solely the CDR3 DNA is kept, with 36 bases framed from the first base. This specimen's time point label, per the study, means: baseline before first vaccination. The vaccinee samples were drawn from two UK trials, COV001 and COV002, one of which was a single-blind randomized controlled phase 2/3 trial testing AZD1222 (ChAdOx1 nCoV-19) in healthy adults. For TCRbeta chain sequencing, PBMC samples were collected from trial participants at day 0 and at day 28 after the second dose. In this sample, this clone turned up a few times. Its antigen has not been determined. No quality values exist for individual bases; no much larger clone is one base distant.

The source of this sequence is an adult in good health. The rearranged segments are TRBV7-8 and TRBJ2-7, with no reliable assignment of the D segment. The specimen comprised peripheral blood, sampled on day 0 of AZD1222 vaccination. The DNA reads as follows: TGTGCCAGCAGCCCCCATATTCCCGAGCAGTACTTC. It codes for CASSPHIPEQYF.